One sample yielded the 26 T cell receptor beta chains listed below, sequenced in a study of Graves' ophthalmopathy and Graves' hyperthyroidism. The study amplified TCR beta CDR3 regions using RNA transcripts. The authors performed first-round RT-PCR with HTBI primers and then a second-round multiplex PCR. TCRdb itself ran the multiplex PCR reads through MiXCR, one entry per CDR3 protein. This sample carries about 150,000 distinct CDR3 sequences, more than 30% of them seen once, and the ten largest clones take roughly 5.2%. The sequenced material came from peripheral blood. These receptors all come from a woman between 40 and 50 years old with Graves' ophthalmopathy.

This clonotype was counted ten times or more. V usage is TRBV19 and J usage is TRBJ2-6; TRBD1 is a possible D gene (6 bases). Trimming pared 1 base from V and 1 base from J, leaving 11 bases between. Germline CDR1 LNHDA, CDR2 SQIVND (reference sequence). CDR3 length: 17 amino acids. CDR3 amino acids: CASSIGAGVSGANVLTF. CDR3 DNA: TGTGCCAGTAGTATAGGGGCAGGGGTGTCTGGGGCCAACGTCCTGACTTTC.

This clonotype has just one count. The V gene is TRBV6-5, the J gene TRBJ1-2; D call uncertain. Germline V gene data show CDR1 as MNHEY and CDR2 as SVGAGI. This CDR3 is built from 12 residues. With 2 bases removed from V and 10 bases from J, the gap between germline ends came to 11 bases. The CDR3 region has the DNA TGTGCCAGCAGTTACGACGGACTACTCTACACCTTC. Translating gives CASSYDGLLYTF.

This clonotype showed up many times. The V gene is TRBV19, the J gene TRBJ1-5, with a possible D match to TRBD1 (5 bases). The V gene's germline CDR1 is LNHDA and CDR2 SQIVND (reference sequence). Between the trimmed V and J ends, which lost 6 bases and 0 bases, there was a span of 18 bases. The CDR3 extends over 17 amino acids. CDR3: CASSPREGLYSNQPQHF. The CDR3 DNA is TGTGCCAGTAGCCCCCGGGAGGGGTTGTATAGCAATCAGCCCCAGCATTTT.

This clonotype was observed at least ten times. The chain recombines TRBV4-3 with TRBJ1-1; unclear D gene. V lost 0 bases to trimming and J lost 11 bases, with 13 bases between them. There are 13 residues in the CDR3. The germline V gene encodes CDR1 LGHNA and CDR2 YSLEER. The CDR3 region is CASSQDRGGPAFF. CDR3 in DNA: TGCGCCAGCAGCCAAGATCGAGGAGGGCCTGCTTTCTTT.

J is TRBJ1-1 and V is TRBV6-1; the D is unclear. Trimming removed 2 bases from V and 4 bases from J, with 14 bases in between. CDR3 length equals 15 residues. The germline V gene encodes CDR1 MNHNS and CDR2 SASEGT. The CDR3 DNA reads TGTGCCAGCAGTGAACTGGGCCCCGGGTCCACTGAAGCTTTCTTT. Encoded protein: CASSELGPGSTEAFF.

The V and J genes are TRBV28 and TRBJ2-3, with 11 bases fitting TRBD1. With V trimmed by 4 bases and J by 2 bases, 5 bases remained unmatched. CDR1 is MDHEN, CDR2 SYDVKM, per germline. This CDR3 comprises 16 residues. This CDR3 is CASSWDRGYSTDTQYF. Here the CDR3 DNA reads TGTGCCAGCAGTTGGGACAGGGGGTATTCCACAGATACGCAGTATTTT.

This clonotype was counted ten times or more. This rearrangement joins TRBV24-1 to TRBJ1-1; a weak D match, TRBD1 (6 bases). This CDR3 has 13 amino acids. Germline V lookup: CDR1 KGHDR, CDR2 SFDVKD. V lost 7 bases and J lost 2, with 10 bases in between. The CDR3 DNA is TGTGCCACCAGGGACAGTCTTAACACTGAAGCTTTCTTT. Translating it yields CATRDSLNTEAFF.

This clonotype showed up many times. This sequence joins TRBV7-3 and TRBJ2-5, with 7 bases matching TRBD1. V shed 5 bases and J 5 bases; nucleotides not matched to a gene: 5. This CDR3 is built from 13 residues. Per germline, CDR1 SGHTA and CDR2 FQGTGA. In nucleotides, the CDR3 is TGTGCCAGCAGCCCGGGACAGAGGGAGACCCAGTACTTC. Translating it yields CASSPGQRETQYF.

This chain uses TRBV6-2 or TRBV6-3 with TRBJ1-5, with D perhaps TRBD1 (6 bases). This CDR3 spans 18 amino acids. V gave up 8 bases and J gave up 0 bases, with 23 bases separating them. CDR1 is MNHEY, CDR2 SVGEGT, per germline. The CDR3: CASARRPGARNSNQPQHF. The CDR3 DNA reads TGTGCCAGCGCAAGAAGGCCAGGGGCACGGAATAGCAATCAGCCCCAGCATTTT.

This clonotype was seen ten or more times. The chain recombines TRBV20-1 with TRBJ1-5; no clear D. Per germline, CDR1 DFQATT and CDR2 SNEGSKA (reference sequence). This CDR3 is 13 amino acids long. Trimming pared 3 bases from V and 0 bases from J, leaving 6 bases between. The CDR3 sequence: CSASGLSNQPQHF. The DNA of the CDR3 is TGCAGTGCTAGCGGCCTTAGCAATCAGCCCCAGCATTTT.

The genes are TRBV15 and TRBJ1-5; D remains ambiguous. CDR3 size: 12 residues. Trimming removed 1 base at V and 7 bases at J, with 5 bases between. Germline values: CDR1 LNHNV, CDR2 YYDKDF (reference sequence). In nucleotides, the CDR3 is TGTGCCACCAGCAGAGGTGGCCAGCCCCAGCATTTT. Translating it yields CATSRGGQPQHF.

This clonotype was seen at least ten times. The chain combines TRBV28 with TRBJ1-6; possibly TRBD1 for D (5 bases). This CDR3 has 12 residues. Looked up from germline, CDR1 is MDHEN and CDR2 is SYDVKM. V lost 7 bases and J 10 bases, leaving 11 bases between the germline ends. DNA of the CDR3: TGTGCCAGCAACAGGCTGGGGTCACCCCTCCACTTT. This encodes CASNRLGSPLHF.

This clonotype was detected many times. This chain joins TRBV30 and TRBJ1-1; 7 bases agree with TRBD1. V dropped 1 base and J dropped 7; count of bases not matched to a gene: 6. This CDR3 region has 13 residues. Looked up from germline, CDR1 is GTSNPN and CDR2 is SVGIG (reference sequence). CDR3 sequence: CAWSATRDSEAFF. CDR3 coding DNA: TGTGCCTGGAGTGCCACAAGGGACAGTGAAGCTTTCTTT.

This clonotype came up many times. This chain connects TRBV7-6 to TRBJ2-7, with 8 bases identical to TRBD2. The CDR3 totals 15 residues. Germline CDR1 and CDR2: SGHVS and FNYEAQ. V was pared by 1 base and J by 2 bases, with 4 bases of the junction left unmatched. This CDR3 reads CASSLEELAAYEQYF. CDR3 nucleotide sequence: TGTGCCAGCAGCTTAGAGGAACTAGCGGCCTACGAGCAGTACTTC. Combining the CDR3 with reference TRBV7-6 and TRBJ2-7 gives the whole variable domain GAGVSQSPRYKVTKRGQDVALRCDPISGHVSLYWYRQALGQGPEFLTYFNYEAQQDKSGLPNDRFSAERPEGSISTLTIQRTEQRDSAMYRCASSLEELAAYEQYFGPGTRLTVT.

This clonotype was counted a single time. The chain recombines TRBV20-1 with TRBJ1-1; D is unresolved. In germline, CDR1 is DFQATT, CDR2 SNEGSKA (reference sequence). The CDR3 has 12 amino acids. Trimming left V 4 bases short and J 4 bases short, with 10 bases between. In DNA form, the CDR3 reads TGCAGTGCTAAATTTGCAAGCACTGAAGCTTTCTTT. This codes for CSAKFASTEAFF.

In this sample, this clonotype turned up many times. The rearrangement links TRBV6-1 to TRBJ1-2; TRBD1 might be the D (5 bases). V was cut by 6 bases and J by 2 bases, with 16 bases left in between. The germline V gene has CDR1 MNHNS and CDR2 SASEGT. This CDR3 comprises 15 residues. This CDR3 is CASRNAGRINYGYTF. CDR3 nucleotides: TGTGCCAGCAGGAATGCGGGACGGATAAACTATGGCTACACCTTC.

The table lists this clonotype with a few counts. This rearrangement joins TRBV6-2 or TRBV6-3 to TRBJ2-5; no clear D. The V gene's germline CDR1 is MNHEY and CDR2 SVGEGT. The V end was cut by 3 bases, the J end by 0 bases, with 5 bases between. The CDR3 is 13 residues long. The CDR3 DNA follows: TGTGCCAGCAGTTATGACAACCAAGAGACCCAGTACTTC. Amino acid sequence: CASSYDNQETQYF.

At least ten counts were recorded for this clonotype. This rearrangement joins TRBV6-5 to TRBJ2-2; D is perhaps TRBD2 (7 bases). The CDR3 consists of 15 residues. Germline V gene data show CDR1 as MNHEY and CDR2 as SVGAGI. The V end lost 6 bases, the J end lost 2 bases, and 13 bases lay between the germline ends. The CDR3 bases are TGTGCCAGCAGGAGGGGGGGCGAAAACACCGGGGAGCTGTTTTTT. Translation: CASRRGGENTGELFF.

This chain joins TRBV20-1 and TRBJ1-5, with D possibly matching TRBD1 (5 bases). V lost 5 bases to trimming and J lost 4 bases, with 15 bases between them. CDR3 length: 14 residues. Germline CDR1 reads DFQATT; CDR2 reads SNEGSKA (reference sequence). DNA of the CDR3: TGCAGTGCTCCAGATTCGGGGCCAAATCAGCCCCAGCATTTT. It codes for CSAPDSGPNQPQHF.

This clonotype was seen repeatedly, ten times or more. The chain employs TRBV7-9 and TRBJ2-7; either TRBD1 or TRBD2 may supply D (5 bases each). Looked up from germline, CDR1 is SEHNR and CDR2 is FQNEAQ (reference sequence). The CDR3 contains 15 residues. The V gene lost 1 base and the J gene lost 3 bases, with 13 bases spanning the gap. The CDR3 region has the DNA TGTGCCAGCAGCTTAGGTCGAGGGGTTAACTACGAGCAGTACTTC. Translated: CASSLGRGVNYEQYF. Drawing the rest from reference TRBV7-9 and TRBJ2-7, the complete variable domain is DTGVSQNPRHKITKRGQNVTFRCDPISEHNRLYWYRQTLGQGPEFLTYFQNEAQLEKSRLLSDRFSAERPKGSFSTLEIQRTEQGDSAMYLCASSLGRGVNYEQYFGPGTRLTVT.

In this sample, this clonotype turned up many times. V usage is TRBV15 and J usage is TRBJ1-5; possibly TRBD1 for D (6 bases). This CDR3 has 13 residues. Germline assignment: CDR1 LNHNV and CDR2 YYDKDF (reference sequence). Trimming pared 5 bases from V and 9 bases from J, leaving 14 bases between. Written as DNA, the CDR3 is TGTGCCACCAGCGCAAGGGGGATCCGGCCCCAGCATTTT. Translation: CATSARGIRPQHF.

At least ten counts were recorded for this clonotype. CDR3 sequence (DNA): TGTGCCAGCAGTTGGGACATGAGATTGGACACTGAAGCTTTCTTT. This sequence encodes CASSWDMRLDTEAFF. This chain uses TRBV6-5 with TRBJ1-1; possible D gene TRBD1, 6 bases. CDR1 is MNHEY and CDR2 is SVGAGI in the germline V gene. The CDR3 loop spans 15 amino acids. V shed 4 bases and J shed 3 bases, with 15 bases lying between them.

This clonotype was seen repeatedly, ten times or more. The chain uses TRBV5-1 and TRBJ1-2, with 9 positions matching TRBD1. This CDR3 is built from 15 residues. Per the germline V gene, CDR1 is SGHRS and CDR2 is YFSETQ. V shed 1 base, J shed 4 bases, and the junction held 5 bases outside the gene matches. The CDR3 DNA follows: TGCGCCAGCAGCTTGACAGGGGGCCAGAGCTATGGCTACACCTTC. Translation: CASSLTGGQSYGYTF. The full variable domain, completed using reference TRBV5-1 and TRBJ1-2, is KAGVTQTPRYLIKTRGQQVTLSCSPISGHRSVSWYQQTPGQGLQFLFEYFSETQRNKGNFPGRFSGRQFSNSRSEMNVSTLELGDSALYLCASSLTGGQSYGYTFGSGTRLTVV.

This chain uses TRBV20-1 with TRBJ2-5, with D perhaps matching TRBD1 or TRBD2 (6 bases each). Germline assignment: CDR1 DFQATT and CDR2 SNEGSKA (reference sequence). The V and J ends lost 6 bases and 2 bases respectively, with 19 bases between them. This CDR3 has 15 residues. The CDR3 DNA reads as TGCAGTGCCAAGGGGGTAGCGGAGCCACAAGAGACCCAGTACTTC. The encoded protein is CSAKGVAEPQETQYF.

This clonotype was counted at least ten times. This chain joins TRBV11-1 and TRBJ1-1; D is possibly TRBD1 (5 bases). V shed 5 bases and J shed 5 bases, with 21 bases lying between them. Germline CDR1 is SGHAT and CDR2 is FQDESV (reference sequence). The CDR3 spans 16 residues. CDR3 region: CASSVFPTVRRTEAFF. The CDR3 coding sequence is TGTGCCAGCAGCGTCTTCCCGACAGTTCGCCGGACTGAAGCTTTCTTT.

V usage is TRBV4-1 and J usage is TRBJ2-7; 12 nucleotides align to TRBD2. The trim removed 1 base at V and 2 bases at J, leaving 6 bases unmatched. The CDR3 is 17 amino acids. The V gene's germline CDR1 is MGHRA and CDR2 YSYEKL. CDR3 sequence: CASSQATSGRNAYEQYF. DNA of the CDR3: TGCGCCAGCAGCCAAGCTACTAGCGGGAGGAACGCCTACGAGCAGTACTTC.